Each of the 27 T cell receptor beta chains below was sequenced from the same sample in a study of blood T cell repertoires in COVID-19. Produced via immunoSEQ multiplex PCR; TCRdb's table is partial and in-frame only. The table lists some 180,000 clones, 75% to 80% of them singletons, with 8.5% to 10% in the top ten. The sample comprised peripheral blood. The receptors stem from a woman between 50 and 59 years old with active or convalescent COVID-19.

In DNA form, the CDR3 reads TGTGCCAGTAGTGCCGACTGGCGGGCCCTAGACGAGCAGTACTTC. This codes for CASSADWRALDEQYF. This chain uses TRBV19 with TRBJ2-7; the D gene is possibly TRBD2 (5 bases). V lost 5 bases and J 5 bases, leaving 19 bases between the germline ends. The CDR3 runs 15 residues. CDR1 LNHDA and CDR2 SQIVND come from the germline V gene (reference sequence).

The chain uses TRBV28 and TRBJ2-3; D is unclear. Trimming stripped 6 bases from V and 7 bases from J, with 8 bases between. The CDR3 is made up of 11 amino acids. From germline, CDR1 is MDHEN and CDR2 SYDVKM. The CDR3 sequence is CASRSSYTQYF. CDR3 DNA: TGTGCCAGCAGGTCCTCCTATACGCAGTATTTT. Full variable domain (rest looked up from reference TRBV28 and TRBJ2-3): DVKVTQSSRYLVKRTGEKVFLECVQDMDHENMFWYRQDPGLGLRLIYFSYDVKMKEKGDIPEGYSVSREKKERFSLILESASTNQTSMYLCASRSSYTQYFGPGTRLTVL.

This chain links TRBV6-5 with TRBJ1-1, with 7 nucleotides matching TRBD1. V trimming: 6 bases; J trimming: 3 bases; junction bases outside the gene matches: 10. The CDR3 has 15 amino acids. Looked up from germline, CDR1 is MNHEY and CDR2 is SVGAGI. The CDR3 DNA reads TGTGCCAGCAGAAAGGGGGCCTCAGGGGACACTGAAGCTTTCTTT. This encodes CASRKGASGDTEAFF.

This chain uses TRBV25-1 with TRBJ1-6, with a possible D match to TRBD1 (6 bases). V lost 4 bases, J lost 6 bases, and 13 bases lay in between. Per germline, CDR1 MGHDK and CDR2 SYGVNS. The CDR3 is 15 residues long. This CDR3 is CASSASDRANSPLHF. CDR3 DNA sequence: TGTGCCAGCAGTGCTTCGGACAGAGCTAATTCACCCCTCCACTTT.

The J gene is TRBJ2-3, the V gene TRBV7-2; 8 bases align to TRBD1. Germline V gene sequence: CDR1 SGHTA, CDR2 FQGNSA. After removal of 1 base from V and 5 bases from J, the junction contained 5 bases not matched to a gene. This CDR3 has 15 amino acids. CDR3 bases: TGTGCCAGCAGCTTAGGGGGACAGGCTTTAGATACGCAGTATTTT. As protein: CASSLGGQALDTQYF.

This chain connects TRBV3-1 (or the pseudogene TRBV3-2) to TRBJ2-5, with 7 positions matching TRBD2. V gave up 0 bases and J gave up 6 bases; unmatched junction bases: 4. The V gene's germline CDR1 is LGHDT and CDR2 YNNKEL (reference sequence). The CDR3 contains 14 residues. CDR3 in DNA: TGTGCCAGCAGCCAAGATGCTAGCGGAAAGACCCAGTACTTC. This translates into CASSQDASGKTQYF.

V is TRBV4-3 and J is TRBJ2-1; possibly TRBD1 for D (6 bases). Trimming shortened V by 0 bases and J by 3 bases, and 12 bases separated the two germline ends. This CDR3 contains 16 residues. Germline loops: CDR1 LGHNA, CDR2 YSLEER. CDR3 sequence (DNA): TGCGCCAGCAGCCAAGAAGGGGCAGGGGTCTACAATGAGCAGTTCTTC. As protein: CASSQEGAGVYNEQFF.

The chain recombines TRBV25-1 with TRBJ2-1, with 9 positions matching TRBD1. V trimming: 6 bases; J trimming: 5 bases; junction bases outside the gene matches: 8. The CDR3 runs to 15 residues. CDR1 and CDR2 (germline): MGHDK, SYGVNS. CDR3 DNA sequence: TGTGCCAGCAGACGGCCGGGACAGGGTAACAATGAGCAGTTCTTC. Translated: CASRRPGQGNNEQFF.

The chain couples TRBV29-1 to TRBJ1-2; a possible D gene is TRBD1 (6 bases). Per the germline V gene, CDR1 is SQVTM and CDR2 is ANQGSEA. The CDR3 consists of 13 residues. V lost 4 bases, J lost 6 bases, and 15 bases lay in between. CDR3 nucleotide sequence: TGCAGCGTTGCAAACAGGGCTTCTCATGGCTACACCTTC. It translates to CSVANRASHGYTF.

The chain uses TRBV4-2 and TRBJ2-7, with TRBD2 as a possible D gene (6 bases). V lost 0 bases and J 3 bases, leaving 12 bases between the germline ends. The CDR3 is made up of 15 amino acids. CDR1 and CDR2 from the germline V gene are LGHNA and YNFKEQ. The CDR3 spells CASSQDGDSLYEQYF. DNA of the CDR3: TGTGCCAGCAGCCAAGACGGGGACTCGCTCTACGAGCAGTACTTC.

This clone was detected only a few times. The V and J genes are TRBV5-4 and TRBJ2-1; 13 bases match TRBD2. J gave up 7 bases and V 4 bases, and 5 bases lay outside the gene matches. Germline V CDR1 and CDR2: SGHNT, YYREEE (reference sequence). The length of the CDR3 is 15 residues. CDR3 DNA: TGTGCCAGCAGCCCCTGGACTAGCGGGGGAAATGAGCAGTTCTTC. It is translated as CASSPWTSGGNEQFF. Filled out from reference TRBV5-4 and TRBJ2-1, the complete variable domain reads ETGVTQSPTHLIKTRGQQVTLRCSSQSGHNTVSWYQQALGQGPQFIFQYYREEENGRGNFPPRFSGLQFPNYSSELNVNALELDDSALYLCASSPWTSGGNEQFFGPGTRLTVL.

The CDR3 here is CASSKARLAGDTQYF. The CDR3, as DNA: TGTGCCAGCAGTAAAGCCCGACTAGCGGGAGATACGCAGTATTTT. This chain connects TRBV27 to TRBJ2-3, with 10 bases identical to TRBD2. The CDR3 consists of 15 residues. The trim removed 5 bases at V and 5 bases at J, leaving 7 bases unmatched. Germline values: CDR1 MNHEY, CDR2 SMNVEV (reference sequence).

V and J are TRBV18 and TRBJ2-3; 7 nucleotides line up with TRBD2. The CDR3 sequence is 16 residues long. Germline V gives CDR1 KGHSH, CDR2 LQKENI. The J segment lost 1 base and the V segment lost 8 bases, leaving 12 bases of the junction unmatched. In nucleotides, the CDR3 is TGTGCCAGCACCGCGGGCTTCAGCGGGGGCACAGATACGCAGTATTTT. It is translated as CASTAGFSGGTDTQYF.

The V and J genes are TRBV28 and TRBJ2-6; possibly TRBD2 for D (5 bases). This CDR3 contains 18 residues. V lost 3 bases to trimming and J lost 4 bases, with 19 bases between them. Germline V lookup: CDR1 MDHEN, CDR2 SYDVKM. CDR3 DNA: TGTGCCAGCAGTTTCGGGGTCCGGCCCAAGAAGGGGGCCAACGTCCTGACTTTC. Translating it yields CASSFGVRPKKGANVLTF.

CDR3 bases: TGTGCCAGTAGTATTCACCGTCCGGGAACTAATGAAAAACTGTTTTTT. Translating it yields CASSIHRPGTNEKLFF. The V gene is TRBV19, the J gene TRBJ1-4; D unresolved. The V end lost 3 bases, the J end lost 1 base, and 12 bases lay between the germline ends. Germline V gene data show CDR1 as LNHDA and CDR2 as SQIVND (reference sequence). This CDR3 has 16 amino acids.

This rearrangement joins TRBV7-2 to TRBJ2-3; D remains unclear. V lost 5 bases, J lost 0 bases, and 18 bases lay in between. The CDR3 totals 17 residues. Germline CDR1 SGHTA, CDR2 FQGNSA. CDR3 sequence (DNA): TGTGCCAGCAGCCCTTCTATTCGTCTCCTTAGCACAGATACGCAGTATTTT. This encodes CASSPSIRLLSTDTQYF. The full variable domain, in which reference TRBV7-2 and TRBJ2-3 provide the parts outside the CDR3, is GAGVSQSPSNKVTEKGKDVELRCDPISGHTALYWYRQSLGQGLEFLIYFQGNSAPDKSGLPSDRFSAERTGGSVSTLTIQRTQQEDSAVYLCASSPSIRLLSTDTQYFGPGTRLTVL.

This clone was counted only a few times. The chain's CDR3 is CATAGTPNYNEQFF. In nucleotides, the CDR3 is TGTGCCACCGCCGGGACACCTAACTACAATGAGCAGTTCTTC. This chain joins TRBV24-1 and TRBJ2-1, with a tentative D call TRBD1 (6 bases). Trimming left V 9 bases short and J 3 bases short, with 14 bases between. Germline V CDR1 and CDR2: KGHDR, SFDVKD. The CDR3 covers 14 residues.

The chain employs TRBV13 and TRBJ2-7; D is uncertain. CDR1 PRHDT and CDR2 FYEKMQ come from the germline V gene (reference sequence). The CDR3 length is 15 residues. V was trimmed by 5 bases and J by 4 bases, leaving 18 bases between them. The CDR3 sequence: CASSPQLRPTYEQYF. The CDR3, as DNA: TGTGCCAGCAGCCCGCAACTACGACCAACTTACGAGCAGTACTTC.

The chain joins TRBV2 to TRBJ1-4, with D unclear. Trimming took 5 bases from V and 1 from J, leaving 8 bases between them. This CDR3 is 14 amino acids long. Germline values: CDR1 SNHLY, CDR2 FYNNEI. CDR3 protein: CASSPRVTNEKLFF. In DNA form, the CDR3 reads TGTGCCAGCAGTCCCCGGGTAACTAATGAAAAACTGTTTTTT.

The chain carries TRBV7-2 and TRBJ1-4, with D uncertain. V was pared by 1 base and J by 4 bases, with 10 bases between. Germline assignment: CDR1 SGHTA and CDR2 FQGNSA. The CDR3 spans 15 residues. The chain's CDR3 is CASSLDQRDNEKLFF. CDR3 DNA: TGTGCCAGCAGCTTAGATCAGAGGGATAATGAAAAACTGTTTTTT.

The genes are TRBV5-1 and TRBJ2-3; 9 bases map to TRBD2. The trim removed 0 bases at V and 4 bases at J, leaving 3 bases unmatched. The germline V gene encodes CDR1 SGHRS and CDR2 YFSETQ. This CDR3 has 15 amino acids. Here the CDR3 DNA reads TGCGCCAGCAGCTTGGAGGGCGGGGGGGCAGATACGCAGTATTTT. Translated, it gives CASSLEGGGADTQYF.

The chain is built from TRBV3-1 (or the pseudogene TRBV3-2) and TRBJ1-4; D gene unclear. With 4 bases removed from V and 0 bases from J, the gap between germline ends came to 12 bases. Germline V gene data show CDR1 as LGHDT and CDR2 as YNNKEL (reference sequence). This CDR3 comprises 16 residues. CDR3 loop: CASSPAGTSTNEKLFF. CDR3 DNA: TGTGCCAGCAGCCCGGCGGGAACTTCAACTAATGAAAAACTGTTTTTT.

This sequence joins TRBV29-1 and TRBJ1-2; TRBD1 is a possible D gene (5 bases). This CDR3 is 14 amino acids long. V lost 0 bases, J lost 6 bases, and 14 bases lay in between. CDR1 and CDR2 (germline): SQVTM, ANQGSEA. The CDR3 spells CSVEDRGKKDGYTF. Written as DNA, the CDR3 is TGCAGCGTTGAAGATCGGGGGAAGAAAGATGGCTACACCTTC.

A word on this clone: Other DNA sequences in this sample translate to the same CDR3. This chain joins TRBV7-2 and TRBJ1-6; TRBD1 might be the D (6 bases). Germline assignment: CDR1 SGHTA and CDR2 FQGNSA. Deletions cut 5 bases from V and 3 bases from J, with 8 bases between. This CDR3 region has 14 residues. CDR3 in DNA: TGTGCCAGCAGCCTACAGGGCTATAATTCACCCCTCCACTTT. This codes for CASSLQGYNSPLHF.

This sequence joins TRBV30 and TRBJ2-7, with 7 bases matching TRBD1. This CDR3 contains 13 residues. The V and J ends lost 2 bases and 3 bases, in that order; junction bases with no gene match: 4. The germline gives CDR1 GTSNPN, CDR2 SVGIG (reference sequence). The DNA for the CDR3 is TGTGCCTGGAGTTCTACAGGGGTCTACGAGCAGTACTTC. Translating gives CAWSSTGVYEQYF.

This rearrangement joins TRBV7-9 to TRBJ2-2; 8 bases line up with TRBD1. There are 13 residues in the CDR3. Trimming took 5 bases from V and 5 from J; bases not matched to a gene: 1. Germline V gene lookup returns CDR1 SEHNR and CDR2 FQNEAQ (reference sequence). The CDR3, as DNA: TGTGCCAGCAGCAGACAGGGGACCGGGGAGCTGTTTTTT. Residues: CASSRQGTGELFF.

The chain links TRBV15 to TRBJ1-1, with a tentative D call TRBD1 (6 bases). The CDR3 length is 14 residues. Trimming shortened V by 0 bases and J by 5 bases, and 10 bases separated the two germline ends. Germline V gene sequence: CDR1 LNHNV, CDR2 YYDKDF (reference sequence). The CDR3 region has the DNA TGTGCCACCAGCAGAGATGTCGGGACAACTGAAGCTTTCTTT. Residues: CATSRDVGTTEAFF.